Reported below is one TCR beta chain. Its antigen is not identified. Libraries were prepared by immunoSEQ multiplex PCR; TCRdb keeps only in-frame clonotypes and omits some of them. The sample shows 70,000 to 95,000 clones, over 65% of them seen only once. These data come from a study of T cell clones after liver transplantation. Germline CDR1 reads MNHNY; CDR2 reads SVGAGI (reference sequence). The CDR3 consists of 15 residues. The trim removed 4 bases at V and 0 bases at J, leaving 3 bases unmatched. Study-wide results and limits: Low donor cell numbers restricted donor-reactive repertoire measurement in a couple of subjects.

This specimen consisted of CD4+ T cells from blood, obtained at the 22-month timepoint. The chain is built from TRBV6-6 and TRBJ2-1; 7 nucleotides agree with TRBD2. The source of this sequence is a human patient who received a liver transplant. The graft donor may have contributed some T cells. The CDR3 here is CASSSTGGSYNEQFF. CDR3 nucleotide sequence: TGTGCCAGCAGTTCAACGGGGGGCTCCTACAATGAGCAGTTCTTC.